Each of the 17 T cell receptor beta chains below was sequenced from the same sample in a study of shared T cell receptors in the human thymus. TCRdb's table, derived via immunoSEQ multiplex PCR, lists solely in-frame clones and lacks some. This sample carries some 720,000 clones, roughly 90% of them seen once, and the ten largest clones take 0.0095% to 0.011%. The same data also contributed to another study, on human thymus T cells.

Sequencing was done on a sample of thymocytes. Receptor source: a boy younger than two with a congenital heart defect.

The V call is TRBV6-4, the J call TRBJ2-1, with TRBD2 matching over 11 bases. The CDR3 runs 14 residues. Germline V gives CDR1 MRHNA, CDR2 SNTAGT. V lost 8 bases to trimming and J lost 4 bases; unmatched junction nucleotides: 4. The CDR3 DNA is TGTGCCAGCCGTAGCGGGAGGGGGTACAATGAGCAGTTCTTC. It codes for CASRSGRGYNEQFF.

The CDR3: CASSHLARSGLALTGEQYF. The DNA for the CDR3 is TGTGCCAGCAGCCACCTCGCTAGAAGTGGACTAGCTCTTACGGGAGAGCAGTACTTC. The V gene is TRBV4-2, the J gene TRBJ2-7, with 8 bases matching TRBD2. The CDR3 totals 19 residues. Trimming took 3 bases from V and 7 from J; bases not matched to a gene: 23. Germline CDR1 LGHNA, CDR2 YNFKEQ.

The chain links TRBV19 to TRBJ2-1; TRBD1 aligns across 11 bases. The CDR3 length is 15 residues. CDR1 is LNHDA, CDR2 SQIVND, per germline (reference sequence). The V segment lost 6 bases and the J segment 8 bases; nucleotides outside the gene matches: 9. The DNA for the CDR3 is TGTGCCAGTAGACCATGGGACAGGGGGGGGGATGAGCAGTTCTTC. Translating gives CASRPWDRGGDEQFF.

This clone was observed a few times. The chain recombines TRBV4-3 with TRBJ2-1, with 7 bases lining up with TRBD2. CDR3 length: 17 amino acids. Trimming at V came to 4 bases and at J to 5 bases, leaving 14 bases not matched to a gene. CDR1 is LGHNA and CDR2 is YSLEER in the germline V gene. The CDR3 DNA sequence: TGCGCCAGCAGCCCCCCTGGTTTGTCGGCGGGAGACAATGAGCAGTTCTTC. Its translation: CASSPPGLSAGDNEQFF.

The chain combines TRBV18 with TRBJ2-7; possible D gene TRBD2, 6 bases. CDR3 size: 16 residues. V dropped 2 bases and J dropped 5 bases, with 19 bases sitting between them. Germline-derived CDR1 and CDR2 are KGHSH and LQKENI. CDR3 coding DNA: TGTGCCAGCTCACCAGAGGAAAGGGAGGCCCCCAACGAGCAGTACTTC. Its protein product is CASSPEEREAPNEQYF.

CDR3: CASSLAGGCTHNEQFF. The CDR3 bases are TGTGCCAGCAGCTTGGCCGGAGGGTGCACGCACAATGAGCAGTTCTTC. The chain combines TRBV5-4 with TRBJ2-1; a weak D match, TRBD2 (6 bases). V was cut by 0 bases and J by 5 bases, with 15 bases left in between. Per the germline V gene, CDR1 is SGHNT and CDR2 is YYREEE (reference sequence). CDR3 size: 16 residues.

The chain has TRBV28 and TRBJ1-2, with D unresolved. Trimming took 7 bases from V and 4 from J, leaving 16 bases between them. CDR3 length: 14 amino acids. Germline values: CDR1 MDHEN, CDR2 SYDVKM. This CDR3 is CASKSGNQVYGYTF. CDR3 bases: TGTGCCAGCAAATCCGGGAACCAGGTCTATGGCTACACCTTC.

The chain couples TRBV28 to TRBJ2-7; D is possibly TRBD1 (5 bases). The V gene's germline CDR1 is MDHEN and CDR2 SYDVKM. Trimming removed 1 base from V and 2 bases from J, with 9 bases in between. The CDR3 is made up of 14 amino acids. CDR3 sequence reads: CASSLFQGAYEQYF. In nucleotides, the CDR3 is TGTGCCAGCAGTTTATTTCAGGGCGCCTACGAGCAGTACTTC.

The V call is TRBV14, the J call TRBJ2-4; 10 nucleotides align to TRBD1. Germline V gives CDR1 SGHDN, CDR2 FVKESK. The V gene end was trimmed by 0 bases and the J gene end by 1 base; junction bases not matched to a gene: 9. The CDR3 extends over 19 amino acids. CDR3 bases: TGTGCCAGCAGCCAAGATCACGCCGGGACAGGGGATGCCAAAAACATTCAGTACTTC. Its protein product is CASSQDHAGTGDAKNIQYF.

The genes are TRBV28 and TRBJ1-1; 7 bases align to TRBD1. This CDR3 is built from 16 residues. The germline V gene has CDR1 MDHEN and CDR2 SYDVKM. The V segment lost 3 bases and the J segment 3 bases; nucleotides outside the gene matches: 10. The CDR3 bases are TGTGCCAGCAGTTTTTCCTCGGGACAGTCTGACACTGAAGCTTTCTTT. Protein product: CASSFSSGQSDTEAFF.

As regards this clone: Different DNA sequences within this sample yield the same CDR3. DNA for the CDR3: TGCAGCGTTGCAACAGGAGACACCGGGGAGCTGTTTTTT. This codes for CSVATGDTGELFF. The V and J genes are TRBV29-1 and TRBJ2-2; tentatively, D is TRBD1 (5 bases). The germline V gene has CDR1 SQVTM and CDR2 ANQGSEA. Trimming pared 4 bases from V and 3 bases from J, leaving 9 bases between. CDR3 length: 13 amino acids.

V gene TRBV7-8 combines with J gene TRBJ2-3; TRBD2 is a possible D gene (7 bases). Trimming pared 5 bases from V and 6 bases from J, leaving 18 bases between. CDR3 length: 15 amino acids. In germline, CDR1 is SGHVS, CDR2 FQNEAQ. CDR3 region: CASSPWGGLYDTQYF. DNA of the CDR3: TGTGCCAGCAGCCCCTGGGGGGGCCTCTACGATACGCAGTATTTT.

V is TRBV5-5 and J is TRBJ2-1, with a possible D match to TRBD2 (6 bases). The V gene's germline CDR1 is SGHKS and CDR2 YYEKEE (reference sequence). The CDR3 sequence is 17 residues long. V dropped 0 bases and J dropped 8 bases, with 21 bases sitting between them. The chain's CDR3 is CASSLAEVAGRWDEQFF. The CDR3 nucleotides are TGTGCCAGCAGCTTGGCGGAGGTTGCGGGGAGGTGGGATGAGCAGTTCTTC.

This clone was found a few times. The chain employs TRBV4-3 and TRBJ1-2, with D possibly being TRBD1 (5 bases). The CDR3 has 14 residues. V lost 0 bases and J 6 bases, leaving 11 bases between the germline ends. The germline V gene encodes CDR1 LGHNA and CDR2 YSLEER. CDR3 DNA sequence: TGCGCCAGCAGCCAAGATTACTACAGGCATGGCTACACCTTC. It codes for CASSQDYYRHGYTF.

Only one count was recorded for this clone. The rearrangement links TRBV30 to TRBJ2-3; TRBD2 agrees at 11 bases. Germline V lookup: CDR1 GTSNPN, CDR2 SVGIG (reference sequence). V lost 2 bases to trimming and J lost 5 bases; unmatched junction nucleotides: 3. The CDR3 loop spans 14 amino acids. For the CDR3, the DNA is TGTGCCTGGAGTATAGCGGGAGGGGAAGATACGCAGTATTTT. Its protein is CAWSIAGGEDTQYF.

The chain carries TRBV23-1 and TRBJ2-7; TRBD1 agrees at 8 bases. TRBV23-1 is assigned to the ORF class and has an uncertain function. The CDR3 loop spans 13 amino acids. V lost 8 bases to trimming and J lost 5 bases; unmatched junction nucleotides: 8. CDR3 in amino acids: CASGTGSYHEQYF. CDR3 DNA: TGCGCCAGCGGGACAGGAAGTTACCACGAGCAGTACTTC.

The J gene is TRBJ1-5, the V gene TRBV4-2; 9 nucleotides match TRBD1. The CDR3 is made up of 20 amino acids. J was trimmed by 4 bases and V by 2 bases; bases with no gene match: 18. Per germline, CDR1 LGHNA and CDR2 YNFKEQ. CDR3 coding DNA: TGTGCCAGCAGCCAACACAAAGGGGGGCGAGGGACAGGGAAAAATCAGCCCCAGCATTTT. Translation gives CASSQHKGGRGTGKNQPQHF.